The clone carrying this T cell receptor (beta chain) came up many times. Construction of the TCR beta libraries employed iRepertoire HTBI primers in conjunction with Arm-PCR of CDR3 regions. From the multiplex PCR reads, TCRdb called clonotypes with MiXCR, one entry per CDR3 protein. The sample carries 400,000 to 450,000 distinct CDR3 sequences, more than 13% recorded once. The entry originates in a study of regulatory T cells in long-lasting Graves disease. Time point of the sample: newly diagnosed GD, antithyroid drugs for less than 3 months. Isolated PBMC RNA provided the starting material for the TCR library. The sample was also linked to a second study, of T cells in Graves' hyperthyroidism and ophthalmopathy. That work adds: Hyperthyroidism, newly diagnosed and lasting under 2 months, affected patients aged 18 to 65.

The TCR originated in a woman in her thirties with Graves disease. The specimen was peripheral blood mononuclear cells (PBMCs), collected at new diagnosis, from a patient treated with antithyroid drugs.

CDR3 in amino acids: CASSYNSPSGSWLAKNIQYF. DNA of the CDR3: TGTGCCAGCAGCTATAACAGCCCTAGCGGGAGTTGGCTAGCCAAAAACATTCAGTACTTC. The chain couples TRBV2 to TRBJ2-4, with 10 bases fitting TRBD2. Per the germline V gene, CDR1 is SNHLY and CDR2 is FYNNEI. V was clipped by 6 bases and J by 0 bases; unmatched bases: 17. The CDR3 spans 20 residues.